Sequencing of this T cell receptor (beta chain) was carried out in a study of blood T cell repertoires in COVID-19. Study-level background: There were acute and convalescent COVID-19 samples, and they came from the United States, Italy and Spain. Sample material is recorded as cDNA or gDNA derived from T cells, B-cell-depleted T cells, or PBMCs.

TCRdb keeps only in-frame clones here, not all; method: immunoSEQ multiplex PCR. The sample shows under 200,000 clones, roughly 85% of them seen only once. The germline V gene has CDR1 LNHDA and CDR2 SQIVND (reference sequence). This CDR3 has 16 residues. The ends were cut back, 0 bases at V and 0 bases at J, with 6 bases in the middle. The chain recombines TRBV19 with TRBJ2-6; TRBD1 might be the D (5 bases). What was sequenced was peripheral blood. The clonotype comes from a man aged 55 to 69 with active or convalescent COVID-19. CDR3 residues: CASSIEGDSGANVLTF. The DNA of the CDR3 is TGTGCCAGTAGTATAGAAGGGGACTCTGGGGCCAACGTCCTGACTTTC.